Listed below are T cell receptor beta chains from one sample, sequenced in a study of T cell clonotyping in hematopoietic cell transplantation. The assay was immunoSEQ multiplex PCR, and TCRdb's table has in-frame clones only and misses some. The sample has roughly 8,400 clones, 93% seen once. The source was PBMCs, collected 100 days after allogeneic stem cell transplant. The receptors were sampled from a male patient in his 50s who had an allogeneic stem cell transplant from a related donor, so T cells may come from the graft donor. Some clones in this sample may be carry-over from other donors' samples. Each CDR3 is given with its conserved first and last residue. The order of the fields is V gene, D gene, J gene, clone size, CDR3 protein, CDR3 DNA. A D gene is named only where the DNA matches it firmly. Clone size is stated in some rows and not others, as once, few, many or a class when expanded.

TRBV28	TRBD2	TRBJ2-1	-	CASSFGGSFYNEQFF	TGTGCCAGCAGTTTTGGCGGGAGTTTCTACAATGAGCAGTTCTTC
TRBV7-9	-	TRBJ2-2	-	CASSPPGVGTGELFF	TGTGCCAGCAGCCCTCCGGGGGTGGGCACCGGGGAGCTGTTTTTT
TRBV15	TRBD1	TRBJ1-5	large	CATSDDREDSNQPQHF	TGTGCCACCAGCGATGACAGGGAAGATAGCAATCAGCCCCAGCATTTT
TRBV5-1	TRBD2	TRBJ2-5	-	CASSSGTSRETQYF	TGCGCCAGCAGCTCCGGGACTAGCCGGGAGACCCAGTACTTC
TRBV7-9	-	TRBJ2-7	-	CASSLQGPGEQYF	TGTGCCAGCAGCTTACAGGGCCCGGGTGAGCAGTACTTC
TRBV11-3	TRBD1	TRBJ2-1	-	CASSSGQWDDEQFF	TGTGCCAGCAGCTCGGGACAGTGGGACGATGAGCAGTTCTTC
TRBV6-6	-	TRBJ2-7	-	CASSYADVSSYEQYF	TGTGCCAGCAGTTACGCCGACGTCTCCTCCTACGAGCAGTACTTC
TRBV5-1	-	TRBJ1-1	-	CASSVVIGRTEAFF	TGCGCCAGCAGCGTCGTAATAGGGAGGACTGAAGCTTTCTTT
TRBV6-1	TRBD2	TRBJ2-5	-	CASSELAGGPQETQYF	TGTGCCAGCAGTGAACTAGCGGGGGGTCCCCAAGAGACCCAGTACTTC
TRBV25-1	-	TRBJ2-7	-	CASSRSSYEQYF	TGTGCCAGCAGTCGTAGCTCCTACGAGCAGTACTTC
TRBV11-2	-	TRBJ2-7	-	CASSLDERQKYEQYF	TGTGCCAGCAGCTTAGATGAGAGACAGAAATACGAGCAGTACTTC
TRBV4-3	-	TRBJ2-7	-	CASSLQAGYEQYF	TGCGCCAGCAGCCTCCAGGCGGGCTACGAGCAGTACTTC
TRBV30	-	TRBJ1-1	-	CAWRAGGGFLAFF	TGTGCCTGGAGGGCGGGCGGGGGCTTTCTAGCTTTCTTT
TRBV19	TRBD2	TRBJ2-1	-	CASSMTSGAYNEQFF	TGTGCCAGTAGTATGACTAGCGGAGCCTACAATGAGCAGTTCTTC
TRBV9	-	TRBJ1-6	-	CASSPGQTMRPYNSPLHF	TGTGCCAGCAGCCCCGGACAGACCATGAGACCTTATAATTCACCCCTCCACTTT
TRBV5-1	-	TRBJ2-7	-	CASSLDVYEQYF	TGCGCCAGCAGCTTGGACGTCTACGAGCAGTACTTC
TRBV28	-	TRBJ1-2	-	CASGWESRGYGYTF	TGTGCCAGCGGGTGGGAATCCAGGGGCTATGGCTACACCTTC
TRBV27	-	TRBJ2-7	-	CASRQGTVSYEQYF	TGTGCCAGCCGACAAGGGACTGTCTCCTACGAGCAGTACTTC
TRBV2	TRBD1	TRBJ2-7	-	CATRAQTGPSYEQYF	TGTGCCACCCGGGCACAGACAGGGCCTTCCTACGAGCAGTACTTC
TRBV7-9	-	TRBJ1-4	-	CASIQNGFNEKLFF	TGTGCCAGCATCCAAAATGGTTTTAATGAAAAACTGTTTTTT
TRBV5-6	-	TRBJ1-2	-	CASSTTHRVDYGYTF	TGTGCCAGCAGCACGACCCACAGGGTTGACTATGGCTACACCTTC
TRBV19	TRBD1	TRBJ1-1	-	CASTGGSNTEAFF	TGTGCCAGTACAGGGGGCTCGAACACTGAAGCTTTCTTT
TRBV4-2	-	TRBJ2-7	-	CASSPGTALSYEQYF	TGTGCCAGCAGCCCCGGGACTGCCCTCTCCTACGAGCAGTACTTC